The 12 T cell receptor beta chains in this list originate from one sample, sequenced in a study of T cell responses to AZD1222 COVID-19 vaccine. Sequenced by immunoSEQ multiplex PCR; TCRdb stores in-frame clones only, minus some. In the table there are approximately 100,000 clones, 90% to 95% of which are singletons. The source material was peripheral blood, sampled on day 0 of AZD1222 vaccination. These receptors were taken from an adult in good health.

This rearrangement joins TRBV5-1 to TRBJ1-1; a possible D gene is TRBD1 (6 bases). Trimming cost V 1 base and J 1 base, with 14 bases left between them. Germline-derived CDR1 and CDR2 are SGHRS and YFSETQ. The CDR3 sequence is 16 residues long. DNA for the CDR3: TGCGCCAGCAGCTTGCCTGGGGGCGCAGGGAACACTGAAGCTTTCTTT. It yields the protein CASSLPGGAGNTEAFF.

This clone appeared once. The V and J genes are TRBV9 and TRBJ1-3; D is perhaps TRBD1 (5 bases). This CDR3 has 18 amino acids. Trimming removed 4 bases from V and 1 base from J, with 21 bases in between. The germline CDR1 and CDR2 sequences are SGDLS and YYNGEE. DNA for the CDR3: TGTGCCAGCAGCCTTGACAGAACCTCATCTTTTTCTGGAAACACCATATATTTT. Its protein product is CASSLDRTSSFSGNTIYF.

V usage is TRBV28 and J usage is TRBJ1-4; D is perhaps TRBD1 (5 bases). The CDR3 covers 16 residues. The V and J ends lost 1 base and 3 bases respectively, with 12 bases between them. Germline V gene sequence: CDR1 MDHEN, CDR2 SYDVKM. CDR3 protein: CASSLYRGAANEKLFF. The CDR3 DNA reads as TGTGCCAGCAGTTTATATCGGGGCGCGGCTAATGAAAAACTGTTTTTT.

The CDR3 nucleotides read TGTGCCAGCAGCTTTGGGTCGGGACAGAATCACCCAGGGGATACGCAGTATTTT. Its translation is CASSFGSGQNHPGDTQYF. This chain links TRBV11-3 with TRBJ2-3; the match to TRBD1 covers 7 bases. The CDR3 consists of 18 residues. The germline V gene encodes CDR1 SGHNT and CDR2 YENEEA. Unmatched junction bases numbered 18, after V lost 3 bases and J lost 6 bases.

The chain combines TRBV11-2 with TRBJ1-2; TRBD1 aligns across 7 bases. Germline trimming cut 5 bases from V and 3 bases from J; bases unmatched to any gene: 6. The V gene's germline CDR1 is SGHAT and CDR2 FQNNGV. The CDR3 runs to 14 residues. CDR3 sequence (DNA): TGTGCCAGCAGCCTCTACCAGGGGGACTATGGCTACACCTTC. Translation: CASSLYQGDYGYTF.

The chain joins TRBV7-3 to TRBJ1-2; 7 bases line up with TRBD1. Germline V CDR1 and CDR2: SGHTA, FQGTGA. With 5 bases clipped from V and 4 bases from J, the junction kept 7 bases outside the gene matches. This CDR3 is 14 amino acids long. The DNA of the CDR3 is TGTGCCAGCAGCAACACAGGGGATCTCTATGGCTACACCTTC. Amino acids: CASSNTGDLYGYTF.

V and J are TRBV2 and TRBJ1-5; 9 bases line up with TRBD1. The CDR3 runs to 16 residues. The V segment lost 1 base and the J segment 5 bases; nucleotides outside the gene matches: 6. Per germline, CDR1 SNHLY and CDR2 FYNNEI. The DNA for the CDR3 is TGTGCCAGCAGTGAAGAGGGGACAGGGTTGGATCAGCCCCAGCATTTT. Its translation is CASSEEGTGLDQPQHF.

This chain connects TRBV29-1 to TRBJ1-6, with D tentatively TRBD1 (5 bases). Germline assignment: CDR1 SQVTM and CDR2 ANQGSEA. There are 13 residues in the CDR3. Trimming removed 5 bases at V and 5 bases at J, with 10 bases between. The CDR3 coding sequence is TGCAGCGTTCCCAGGGATAATAATTCACCCCTCCACTTT. Translated, it gives CSVPRDNNSPLHF.

The chain carries TRBV19 and TRBJ1-1; no reliable D call. V lost 4 bases to trimming and J lost 0 bases, with 18 bases between them. Germline V CDR1 and CDR2: LNHDA, SQIVND (reference sequence). This CDR3 region has 17 residues. The CDR3 sequence: CASSTPRPLDLNTEAFF. In DNA, the CDR3 is TGTGCCAGTAGTACCCCCCGCCCCCTAGACCTGAACACTGAAGCTTTCTTT.

V and J are TRBV6-5 and TRBJ1-2; D not certain. The V gene lost 4 bases and the J gene lost 7 bases, with 16 bases spanning the gap. The CDR3 contains 14 residues. Germline V gene lookup returns CDR1 MNHEY and CDR2 SVGAGI. The CDR3 bases are TGTGCCAGCAGTTCAACTCGTGGGAACAGTGGCTACACCTTC. As protein: CASSSTRGNSGYTF.

The V call is TRBV30, the J call TRBJ2-6; D ambiguous. Germline V gene data show CDR1 as GTSNPN and CDR2 as SVGIG (reference sequence). This CDR3 comprises 15 residues. The CDR3 DNA follows: TGTGCTTCTGGTGGAGATTTTTCTGGGGCCAACGTCCTGACTTTC. It encodes CASGGDFSGANVLTF.

The rearrangement joins TRBV7-9 to TRBJ2-5, with 9 bases matching TRBD2. Trimming at V came to 5 bases and at J to 5 bases, leaving 12 bases not matched to a gene. The CDR3 contains 16 residues. Germline V gene data show CDR1 as SEHNR and CDR2 as FQNEAQ (reference sequence). The CDR3 sequence: CASSLGVAGDGETQYF. In DNA, the CDR3 is TGTGCCAGCAGCCTGGGAGTAGCGGGAGATGGGGAGACCCAGTACTTC.